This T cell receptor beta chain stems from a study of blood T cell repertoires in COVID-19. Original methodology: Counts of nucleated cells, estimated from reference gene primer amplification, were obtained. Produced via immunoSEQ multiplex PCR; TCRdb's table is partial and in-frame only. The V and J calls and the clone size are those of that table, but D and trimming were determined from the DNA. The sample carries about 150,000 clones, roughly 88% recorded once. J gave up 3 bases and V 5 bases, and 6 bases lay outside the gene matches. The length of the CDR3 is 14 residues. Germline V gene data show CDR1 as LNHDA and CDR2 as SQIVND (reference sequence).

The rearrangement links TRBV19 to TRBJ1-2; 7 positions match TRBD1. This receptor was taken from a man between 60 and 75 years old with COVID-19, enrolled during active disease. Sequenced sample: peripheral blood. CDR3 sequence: CASSRQGAHYGYTF. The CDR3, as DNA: TGTGCCAGTAGTCGACAGGGAGCTCACTATGGCTACACCTTC.